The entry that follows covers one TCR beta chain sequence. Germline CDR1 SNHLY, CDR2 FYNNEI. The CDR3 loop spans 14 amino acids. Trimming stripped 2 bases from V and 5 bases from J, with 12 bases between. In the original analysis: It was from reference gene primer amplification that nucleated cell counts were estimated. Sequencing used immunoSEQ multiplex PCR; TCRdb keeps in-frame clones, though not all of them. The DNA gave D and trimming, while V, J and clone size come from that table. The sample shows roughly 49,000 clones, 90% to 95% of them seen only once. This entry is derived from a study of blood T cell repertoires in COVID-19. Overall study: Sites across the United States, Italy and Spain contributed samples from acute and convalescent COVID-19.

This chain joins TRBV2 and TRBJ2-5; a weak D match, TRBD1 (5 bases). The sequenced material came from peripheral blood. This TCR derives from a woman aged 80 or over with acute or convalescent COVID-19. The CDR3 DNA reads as TGTGCCAGCAGTGAACTGGCAGGGTTGGAGACCCAGTACTTC. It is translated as CASSELAGLETQYF.